This T cell receptor beta chain was sequenced for a study of radiation and T cells in renal cell carcinoma. Looking at the study overall: Nephrectomy followed 15 Gy stereotactic body radiation by 4 weeks.

Study-wide findings and caveats: Baseline intratumoral clonotype presence is unknown without pretreatment biopsies. In blood, top tumor clones expanded by 2 weeks, shrinking by 4.

Regarding time point: blood 2 weeks post-SBRT. Treatment of the sample: 15 Gy SBRT to primary tumor, nephrectomy 4 weeks later. After SBRT, blood was collected at 2 and 4 weeks, plus baseline. Data came from immunoSEQ multiplex PCR; TCRdb stores just in-frame clones and leaves some out. The data show tens of thousands of clones, 80% to 90% seen once. This clone has a single count. As yet, its antigen is unknown. Sequencing was performed on blood, taken from a patient whose treatment included radiotherapy and nephrectomy. This TCR was sampled from a woman in her fifties or sixties with renal cell carcinoma.

The CDR3 sequence is CASSTTGNTEAFF. In nucleotides, the CDR3 is TGTGCCAGTAGTACAACAGGGAACACTGAAGCTTTCTTT. The rearrangement joins TRBV19 to TRBJ1-1, with D possibly TRBD1 on 5 matching bases. Trimming stripped 4 bases from V and 1 base from J, with 7 bases between. Germline V gene sequence: CDR1 LNHDA, CDR2 SQIVND (reference sequence). The CDR3 spans 13 residues.